Sequencing of this TCR beta chain was carried out in a study of blood T cell repertoires in COVID-19. On the study more broadly: Researchers got acute and convalescent COVID-19 samples from the United States, Italy and Spain. From T cells, B-cell-depleted T cells, or PBMCs came the material, which was cDNA or gDNA.

This clone occurred a few times. Original data processing: The assay estimated nucleated cells by amplifying reference gene primers. Only in-frame clones appear in the TCRdb table, and some are missing; sequencing was by immunoSEQ multiplex PCR. The D gene and trimming were derived from the DNA, and the V and J assignments and clone size from that table. Of roughly 280,000 clones listed, roughly 87% are singletons. Germline V CDR1 and CDR2: MDHEN, SYDVKM. This CDR3 spans 14 amino acids. V shed 3 bases and J shed 1 base, with 10 bases lying between them. This clonotype was sampled from a woman aged 50 to 60 who had recovered from COVID-19. The specimen sequenced was peripheral blood. J is TRBJ2-7 and V is TRBV28; D is uncertain. The CDR3 sequence is CASSFVGSSYEQYF. In DNA form, the CDR3 reads TGTGCCAGCAGTTTCGTGGGCAGTTCCTACGAGCAGTACTTC.